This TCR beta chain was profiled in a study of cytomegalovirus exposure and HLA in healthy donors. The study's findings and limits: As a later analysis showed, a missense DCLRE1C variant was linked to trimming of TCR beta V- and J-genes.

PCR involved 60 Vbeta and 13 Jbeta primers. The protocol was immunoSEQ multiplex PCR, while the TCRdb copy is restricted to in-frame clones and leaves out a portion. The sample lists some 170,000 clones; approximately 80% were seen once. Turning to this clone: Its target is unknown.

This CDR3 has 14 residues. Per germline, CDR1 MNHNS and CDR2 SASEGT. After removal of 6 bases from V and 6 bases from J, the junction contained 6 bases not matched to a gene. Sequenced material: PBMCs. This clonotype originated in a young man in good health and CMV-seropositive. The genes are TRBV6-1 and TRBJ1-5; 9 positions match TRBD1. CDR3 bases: TGTGCCAGCAGGGACAGGGGAATCGGTCAGCCCCAGCATTTT. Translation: CASRDRGIGQPQHF.